A selection of T cell receptor beta chains follows, all from one sample in a study of T-cell reconstitution after alpha-beta-depleted transplantation in children. One entry per CDR3 protein results from TCRdb running MiXCR on the PCR reads. The profile shows approximately 350,000 distinct CDR3 sequences, under 13% of them singletons. This sample comprised PBMCs from the stem cell graft donor, obtained from the stem cell graft. Source of these receptors: a human donor who donated a stem cell graft to a child with acute lymphoblastic leukemia. The CDR3 runs from the conserved cysteine through the conserved F or W. A D gene is named only where the DNA matches it firmly. Clone size, where shown, is once, few, many, or a class for clones that have expanded.

cdr3_aa	cdr3_nt	clone_size	v_call	j_call	d_call
CASSSSKLGAYEQYF	TGTGCCAGCAGCTCGAGTAAGCTGGGGGCCTACGAGCAGTACTTC	few	TRBV7-6	TRBJ2-7	-
CASSAGQEETQYF	TGTGCCAGCTCAGCCGGACAGGAAGAGACCCAGTACTTC	-	TRBV18	TRBJ2-5	TRBD1
CSATGAGQIGSPLHF	TGCAGTGCTACCGGAGCAGGACAGATCGGTTCACCCCTCCACTTT	-	TRBV20-1	TRBJ1-6	-
CASSLAPGGAGYEQYF	TGTGCCAGCAGCTTGGCGCCGGGGGGGGCGGGTTACGAGCAGTACTTC	few	TRBV5-6	TRBJ2-7	TRBD2
CASSREVTGELFF	TGTGCCAGCAGTAGAGAGGTCACCGGGGAGCTGTTTTTT	-	TRBV14	TRBJ2-2	-
CSAGGLSGRSTDTQYF	TGCAGTGCGGGCGGGCTTAGCGGGCGGAGCACAGATACGCAGTATTTT	few	TRBV20-1	TRBJ2-3	TRBD2
CSATDRGNTGELFF	TGCAGTGCTACTGACAGGGGGAACACCGGGGAGCTGTTTTTT	-	TRBV20-1	TRBJ2-2	TRBD1
CASSPMGPTGQEQFF	TGTGCCAGCTCACCTATGGGTCCGACCGGGCAGGAGCAGTTCTTC	-	TRBV18	TRBJ2-1	-
CASSLVSGMNTEAFF	TGTGCCAGCAGCTTAGTGTCAGGGATGAACACTGAAGCTTTCTTT	-	TRBV7-9	TRBJ1-1	-
CASSSGQNYGYTF	TGTGCCAGCAGTTCGGGACAGAACTATGGCTACACCTTC	many	TRBV7-2	TRBJ1-2	TRBD1